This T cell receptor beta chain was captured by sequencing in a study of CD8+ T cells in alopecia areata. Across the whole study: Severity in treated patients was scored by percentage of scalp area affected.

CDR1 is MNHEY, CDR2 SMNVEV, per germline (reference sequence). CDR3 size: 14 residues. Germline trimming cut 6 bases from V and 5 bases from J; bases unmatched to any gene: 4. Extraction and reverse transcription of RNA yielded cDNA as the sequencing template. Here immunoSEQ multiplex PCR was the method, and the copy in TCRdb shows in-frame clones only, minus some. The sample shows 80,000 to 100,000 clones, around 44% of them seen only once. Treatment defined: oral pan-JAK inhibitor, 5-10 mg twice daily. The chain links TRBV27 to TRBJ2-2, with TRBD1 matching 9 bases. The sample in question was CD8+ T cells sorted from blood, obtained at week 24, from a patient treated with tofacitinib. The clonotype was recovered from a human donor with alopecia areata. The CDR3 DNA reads TGTGCCAGCAGCGACAGGGGGAATACCGGGGAGCTGTTTTTT. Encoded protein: CASSDRGNTGELFF.